This entry features one TCR beta chain sequence. What it recognizes is unknown. Patients picked for sequencing had shown CD8+CD57+ cell expansion detected by flow cytometry. Each patient carried a diagnosis of severe acquired aplastic anemia. Sampling of blood occurred while the patients had still received no therapy. This record comes from a study of CD8+CD57+ T cells in acquired aplastic anemia. This CDR3 is 16 amino acids long. Trimming took 5 bases from V and 1 from J; bases not matched to a gene: 4. Per the germline V gene, CDR1 is SGHRS and CDR2 is YFSETQ. TCR beta VDJ and CDR3 profiling used genomic DNA as template. Via MiXCR, TCRdb re-called the reads, giving one row per CDR3 protein. Among 150,000 to 200,000 distinct CDR3 sequences listed, around 50% were seen once. Study outcomes and limitations: Statistical testing detected no significant gap in CD8+ Simpson's diversity between patients and controls.

The TCR was taken from a human donor with aplastic anemia. The rearrangement uses TRBV5-1 and TRBJ2-1; 12 bases fit TRBD2. The sequenced sample was sorted CD4+, CD8+, or CD8+CD57+ T cells (not recorded which) from PBMCs. CDR3 nucleotides: TGCGCCAGCAGACAGGGGACTAGCGGGTCCTACAATGAGCAGTTCTTC. Protein sequence: CASRQGTSGSYNEQFF.